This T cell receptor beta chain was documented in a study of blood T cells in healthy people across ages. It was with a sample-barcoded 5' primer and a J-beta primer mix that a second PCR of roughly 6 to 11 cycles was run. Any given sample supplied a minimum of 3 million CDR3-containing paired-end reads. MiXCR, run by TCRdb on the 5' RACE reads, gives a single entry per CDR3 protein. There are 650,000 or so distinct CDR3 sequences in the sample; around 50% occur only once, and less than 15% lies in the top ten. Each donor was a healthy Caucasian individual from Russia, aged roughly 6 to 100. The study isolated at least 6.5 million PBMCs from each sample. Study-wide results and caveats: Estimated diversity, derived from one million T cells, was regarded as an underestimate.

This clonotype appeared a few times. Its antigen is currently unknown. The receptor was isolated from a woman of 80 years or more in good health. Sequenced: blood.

CDR3 loop: CASSLWRDRGALNTEAFF. The CDR3 bases are TGCGCCAGCAGCTTGTGGAGGGACAGGGGGGCCCTGAACACTGAAGCTTTCTTT. The genes are TRBV5-1 and TRBJ1-1, with TRBD1 matching 11 bases. Germline V gene lookup returns CDR1 SGHRS and CDR2 YFSETQ. V dropped 1 base and J dropped 0; count of bases not matched to a gene: 8. The CDR3 extends over 18 amino acids.